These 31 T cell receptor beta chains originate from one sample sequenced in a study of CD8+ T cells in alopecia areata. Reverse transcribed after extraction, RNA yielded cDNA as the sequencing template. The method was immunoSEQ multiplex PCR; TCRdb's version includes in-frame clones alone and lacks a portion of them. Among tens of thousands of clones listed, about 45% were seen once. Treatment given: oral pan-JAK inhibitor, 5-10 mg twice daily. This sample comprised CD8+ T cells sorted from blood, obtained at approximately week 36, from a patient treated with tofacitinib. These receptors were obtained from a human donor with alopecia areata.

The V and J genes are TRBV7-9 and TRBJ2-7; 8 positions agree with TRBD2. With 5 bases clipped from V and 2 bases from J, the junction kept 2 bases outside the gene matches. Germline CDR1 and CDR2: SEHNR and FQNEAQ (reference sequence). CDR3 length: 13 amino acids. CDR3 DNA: TGTGCCAGCAGCCGGGAGGGACCCTACGAGCAGTACTTC. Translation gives CASSREGPYEQYF.

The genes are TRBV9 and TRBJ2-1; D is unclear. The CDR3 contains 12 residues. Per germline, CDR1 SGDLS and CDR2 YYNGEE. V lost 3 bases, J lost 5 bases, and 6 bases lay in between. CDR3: CASSAVNNEQFF. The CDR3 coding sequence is TGTGCCAGCAGCGCGGTGAACAATGAGCAGTTCTTC.

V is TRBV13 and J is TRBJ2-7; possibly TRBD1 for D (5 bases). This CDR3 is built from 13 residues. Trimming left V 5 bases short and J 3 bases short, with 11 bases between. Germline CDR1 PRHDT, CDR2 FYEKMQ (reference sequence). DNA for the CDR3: TGTGCCAGCAGCGGCGGAAGGGGCTACGAGCAGTACTTC. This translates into CASSGGRGYEQYF.

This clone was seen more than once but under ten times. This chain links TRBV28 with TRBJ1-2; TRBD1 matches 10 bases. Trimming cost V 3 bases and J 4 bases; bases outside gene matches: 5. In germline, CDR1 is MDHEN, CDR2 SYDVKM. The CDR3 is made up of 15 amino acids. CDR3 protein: CASSLGQGFRYGYTF. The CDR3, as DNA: TGTGCCAGCAGTTTGGGACAGGGGTTTCGCTATGGCTACACCTTC.

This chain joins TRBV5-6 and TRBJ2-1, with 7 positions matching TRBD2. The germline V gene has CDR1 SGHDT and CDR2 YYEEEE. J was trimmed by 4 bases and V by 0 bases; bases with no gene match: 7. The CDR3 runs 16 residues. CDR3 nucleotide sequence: TGTGCCAGCAGCTTGGCCGGAGGCGGGAGTTACAATGAGCAGTTCTTC. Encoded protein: CASSLAGGGSYNEQFF. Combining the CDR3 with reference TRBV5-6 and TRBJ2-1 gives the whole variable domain DAGVTQSPTHLIKTRGQQVTLRCSPKSGHDTVSWYQQALGQGPQFIFQYYEEEERQRGNFPDRFSGHQFPNYSSELNVNALLLGDSALYLCASSLAGGGSYNEQFFGPGTRLTVL.

The CDR3 DNA sequence: TGCAGCGTTGATCTGGACTACGAGGCCGGGGAGCTGTTTTTT. Translating gives CSVDLDYEAGELFF. The J gene is TRBJ2-2, the V gene TRBV29-1; maybe TRBD2 (6 bases). The V and J ends lost 3 bases and 6 bases respectively, with 14 bases between them. CDR1 and CDR2 (germline): SQVTM, ANQGSEA. CDR3 length: 14 residues.

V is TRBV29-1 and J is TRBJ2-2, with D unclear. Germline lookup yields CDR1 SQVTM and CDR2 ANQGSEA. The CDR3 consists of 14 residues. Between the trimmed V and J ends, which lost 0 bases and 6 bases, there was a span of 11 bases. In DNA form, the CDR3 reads TGCAGCGTTGAAGAGAATATCGGGTCCGGGGAGCTGTTTTTT. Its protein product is CSVEENIGSGELFF.

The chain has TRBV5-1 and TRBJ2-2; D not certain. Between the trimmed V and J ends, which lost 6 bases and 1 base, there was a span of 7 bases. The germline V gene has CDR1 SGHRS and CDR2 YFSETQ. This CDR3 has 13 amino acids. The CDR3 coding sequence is TGCGCCAGCAAGGTCGGGAACACCGGGGAGCTGTTTTTT. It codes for CASKVGNTGELFF.

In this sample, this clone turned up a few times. CDR3 in amino acids: CASSAGQAVGETQYF. CDR3 coding DNA: TGTGCCAGCAGTGCAGGACAGGCAGTAGGAGAGACCCAGTACTTC. The chain is built from TRBV27 and TRBJ2-5; 7 bases are a match to TRBD1. The CDR3 contains 15 residues. V gave up 5 bases and J gave up 4 bases; unmatched junction bases: 10. Germline CDR1 MNHEY, CDR2 SMNVEV (reference sequence).

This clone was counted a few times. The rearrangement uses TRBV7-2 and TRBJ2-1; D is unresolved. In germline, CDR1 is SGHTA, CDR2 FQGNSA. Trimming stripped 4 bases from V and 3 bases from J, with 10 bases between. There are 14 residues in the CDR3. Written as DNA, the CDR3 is TGTGCCAGCAGCTCGCTCAGTTACTACAATGAGCAGTTCTTC. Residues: CASSSLSYYNEQFF. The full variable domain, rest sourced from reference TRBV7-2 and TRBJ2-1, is GAGVSQSPSNKVTEKGKDVELRCDPISGHTALYWYRQSLGQGLEFLIYFQGNSAPDKSGLPSDRFSAERTGGSVSTLTIQRTQQEDSAVYLCASSSLSYYNEQFFGPGTRLTVL.

Here the CDR3 reads CASPKLGETQYF. In DNA, the CDR3 is TGCGCCAGCCCAAAGTTGGGCGAGACCCAGTACTTC. The chain employs TRBV23-1 and TRBJ2-5; D remains ambiguous. TRBV23-1 is an open reading frame, and its role is uncertain. The CDR3 extends over 12 amino acids. V gave up 8 bases and J gave up 5 bases, with 12 bases separating them.

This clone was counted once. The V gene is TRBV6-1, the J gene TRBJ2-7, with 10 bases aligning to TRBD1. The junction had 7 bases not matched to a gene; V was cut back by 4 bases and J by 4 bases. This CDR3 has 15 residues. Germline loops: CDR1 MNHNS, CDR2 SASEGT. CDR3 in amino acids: CASSARTGGAYEQYF. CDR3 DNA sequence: TGTGCCAGCAGTGCTAGGACAGGGGGGGCGTACGAGCAGTACTTC.

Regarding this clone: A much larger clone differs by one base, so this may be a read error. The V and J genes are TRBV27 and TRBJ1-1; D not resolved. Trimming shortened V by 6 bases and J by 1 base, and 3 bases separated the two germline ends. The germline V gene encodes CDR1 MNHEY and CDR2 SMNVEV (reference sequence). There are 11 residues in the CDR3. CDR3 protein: CASRQNTEAFF. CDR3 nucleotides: TGTGCCAGCAGACAGAACACTGAAGCTTTCTTT.

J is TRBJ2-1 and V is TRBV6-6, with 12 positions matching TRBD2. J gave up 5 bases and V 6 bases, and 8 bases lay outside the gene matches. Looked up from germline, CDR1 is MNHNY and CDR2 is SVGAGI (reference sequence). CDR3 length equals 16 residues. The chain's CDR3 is CASSPRLAGDHNEQFF. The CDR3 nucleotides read TGTGCCAGCAGCCCCCGACTAGCGGGAGACCACAATGAGCAGTTCTTC.

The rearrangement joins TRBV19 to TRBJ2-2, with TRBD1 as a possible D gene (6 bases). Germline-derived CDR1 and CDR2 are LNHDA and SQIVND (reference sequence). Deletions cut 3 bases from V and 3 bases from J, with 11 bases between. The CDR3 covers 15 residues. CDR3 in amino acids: CASSISGADTGELFF. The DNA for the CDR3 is TGTGCCAGTAGTATTTCAGGGGCTGACACCGGGGAGCTGTTTTTT.

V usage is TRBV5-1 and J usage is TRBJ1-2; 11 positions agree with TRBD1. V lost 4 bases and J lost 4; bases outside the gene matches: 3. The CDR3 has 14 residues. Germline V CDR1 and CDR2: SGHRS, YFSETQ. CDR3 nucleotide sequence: TGCGCCAGCAGCCACGGACAGGGGGCCTATGGCTACACCTTC. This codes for CASSHGQGAYGYTF. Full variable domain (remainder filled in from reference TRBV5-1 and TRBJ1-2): KAGVTQTPRYLIKTRGQQVTLSCSPISGHRSVSWYQQTPGQGLQFLFEYFSETQRNKGNFPGRFSGRQFSNSRSEMNVSTLELGDSALYLCASSHGQGAYGYTFGSGTRLTVV.

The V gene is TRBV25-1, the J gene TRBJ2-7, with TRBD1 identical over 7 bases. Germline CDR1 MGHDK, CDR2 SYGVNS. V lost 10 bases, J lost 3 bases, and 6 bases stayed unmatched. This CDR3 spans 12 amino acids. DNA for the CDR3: TGTGCCACCTCAGGGGGTATCTACGAGCAGTACTTC. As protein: CATSGGIYEQYF.

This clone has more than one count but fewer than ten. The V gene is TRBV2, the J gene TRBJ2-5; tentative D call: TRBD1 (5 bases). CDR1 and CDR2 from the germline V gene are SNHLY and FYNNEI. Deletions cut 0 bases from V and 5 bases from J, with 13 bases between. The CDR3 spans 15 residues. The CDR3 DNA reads TGTGCCAGCAGTGAAGCGCTTAGGGGTTTCGAGACCCAGTACTTC. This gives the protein CASSEALRGFETQYF.

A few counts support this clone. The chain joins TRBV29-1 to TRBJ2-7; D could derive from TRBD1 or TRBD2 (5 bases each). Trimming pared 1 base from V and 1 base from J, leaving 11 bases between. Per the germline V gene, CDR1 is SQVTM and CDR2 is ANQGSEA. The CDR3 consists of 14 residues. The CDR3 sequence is CSVEGEGESYEQYF. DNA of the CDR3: TGCAGCGTTGAAGGCGAAGGGGAGTCCTACGAGCAGTACTTC.

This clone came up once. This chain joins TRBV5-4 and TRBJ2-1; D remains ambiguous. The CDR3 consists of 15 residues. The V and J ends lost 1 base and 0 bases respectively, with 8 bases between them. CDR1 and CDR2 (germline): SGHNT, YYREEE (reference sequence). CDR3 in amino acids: CASSLMSSSYNEQFF. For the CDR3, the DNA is TGTGCCAGCAGCTTGATGTCGAGCTCCTACAATGAGCAGTTCTTC.

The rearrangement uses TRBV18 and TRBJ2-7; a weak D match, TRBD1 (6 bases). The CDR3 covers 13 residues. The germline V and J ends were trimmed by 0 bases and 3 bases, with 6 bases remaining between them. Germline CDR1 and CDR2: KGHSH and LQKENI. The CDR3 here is CASSPPDSYEQYF. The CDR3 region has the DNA TGTGCCAGCTCACCACCGGACAGCTACGAGCAGTACTTC.

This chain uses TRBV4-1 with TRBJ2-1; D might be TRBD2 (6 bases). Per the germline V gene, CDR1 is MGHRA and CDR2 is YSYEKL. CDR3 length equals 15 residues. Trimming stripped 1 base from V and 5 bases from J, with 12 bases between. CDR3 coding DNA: TGCGCCAGCAGCCAAGCTAGGGACTCTCACAATGAGCAGTTCTTC. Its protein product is CASSQARDSHNEQFF.

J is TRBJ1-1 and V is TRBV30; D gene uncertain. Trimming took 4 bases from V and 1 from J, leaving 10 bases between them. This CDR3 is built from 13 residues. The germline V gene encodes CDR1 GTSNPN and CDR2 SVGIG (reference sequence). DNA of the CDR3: TGTGCCTGGAACGCAGGAGGGAACACTGAAGCTTTCTTT. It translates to CAWNAGGNTEAFF.

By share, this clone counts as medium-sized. The CDR3 DNA is TGTGCCAGCAGCTTCGGACTAGCGGACCACACCGGGGAGCTGTTTTTT. As protein: CASSFGLADHTGELFF. The chain links TRBV7-6 to TRBJ2-2; TRBD2 agrees at 10 bases. Germline CDR1 reads SGHVS; CDR2 reads FNYEAQ. Trimming at V came to 3 bases and at J to 3 bases, leaving 4 bases not matched to a gene. CDR3 length: 16 amino acids. The variable domain in full, with the rest retrieved from reference TRBV7-6 and TRBJ2-2, is GAGVSQSPRYKVTKRGQDVALRCDPISGHVSLYWYRQALGQGPEFLTYFNYEAQQDKSGLPNDRFSAERPEGSISTLTIQRTEQRDSAMYRCASSFGLADHTGELFFGEGSRLTVL.

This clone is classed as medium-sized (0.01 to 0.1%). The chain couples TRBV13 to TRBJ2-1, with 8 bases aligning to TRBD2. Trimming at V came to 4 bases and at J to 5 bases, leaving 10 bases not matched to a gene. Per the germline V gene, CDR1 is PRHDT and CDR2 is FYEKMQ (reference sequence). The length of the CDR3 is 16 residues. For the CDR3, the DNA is TGTGCCAGCAGCTCGGACCCTAGCGGGTATGACAATGAGCAGTTCTTC. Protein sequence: CASSSDPSGYDNEQFF. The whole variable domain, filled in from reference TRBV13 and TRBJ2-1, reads AAGVIQSPRHLIKEKRETATLKCYPIPRHDTVYWYQQGPGQDPQFLISFYEKMQSDKGSIPDRFSAQQFSDYHSELNMSSLELGDSALYFCASSSDPSGYDNEQFFGPGTRLTVL.

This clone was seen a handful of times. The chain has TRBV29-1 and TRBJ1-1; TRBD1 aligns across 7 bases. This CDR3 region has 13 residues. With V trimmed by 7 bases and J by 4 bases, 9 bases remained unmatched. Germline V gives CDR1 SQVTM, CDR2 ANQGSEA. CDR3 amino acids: CSGDRVGITEAFF. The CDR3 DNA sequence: TGCAGCGGCGACAGGGTCGGAATCACTGAAGCTTTCTTT.

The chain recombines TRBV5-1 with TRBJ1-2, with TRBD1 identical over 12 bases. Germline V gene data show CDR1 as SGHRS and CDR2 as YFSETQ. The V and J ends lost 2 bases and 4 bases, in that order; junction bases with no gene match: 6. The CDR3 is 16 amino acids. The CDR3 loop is CASSLSGTGGFYGYTF. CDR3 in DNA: TGCGCCAGCAGCTTATCCGGGACAGGGGGCTTCTATGGCTACACCTTC. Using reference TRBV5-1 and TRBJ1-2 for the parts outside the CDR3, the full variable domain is KAGVTQTPRYLIKTRGQQVTLSCSPISGHRSVSWYQQTPGQGLQFLFEYFSETQRNKGNFPGRFSGRQFSNSRSEMNVSTLELGDSALYLCASSLSGTGGFYGYTFGSGTRLTVV.

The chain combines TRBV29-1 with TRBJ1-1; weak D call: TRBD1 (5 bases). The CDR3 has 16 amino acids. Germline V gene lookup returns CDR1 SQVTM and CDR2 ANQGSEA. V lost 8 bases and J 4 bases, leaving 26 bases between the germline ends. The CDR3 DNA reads TGCAGCCTGGACGGGCATTGGGGGTCTCGGGGCACTGAAGCTTTCTTT. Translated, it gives CSLDGHWGSRGTEAFF.

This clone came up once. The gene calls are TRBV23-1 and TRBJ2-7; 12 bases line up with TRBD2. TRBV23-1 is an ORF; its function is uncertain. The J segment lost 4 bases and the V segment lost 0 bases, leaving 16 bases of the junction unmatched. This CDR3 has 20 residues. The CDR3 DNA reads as TGCGCCAGCAGTCAATCTAATTGGGCTAGCGGGAGGGCCTTAGTGTACGAGCAGTACTTC. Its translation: CASSQSNWASGRALVYEQYF.

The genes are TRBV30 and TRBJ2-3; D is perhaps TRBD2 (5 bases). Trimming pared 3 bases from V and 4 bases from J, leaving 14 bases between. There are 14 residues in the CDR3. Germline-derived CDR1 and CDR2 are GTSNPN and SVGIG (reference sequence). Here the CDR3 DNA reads TGTGCCTGGAGCGGGAACCTAGGGTCAGATACGCAGTATTTT. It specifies CAWSGNLGSDTQYF.

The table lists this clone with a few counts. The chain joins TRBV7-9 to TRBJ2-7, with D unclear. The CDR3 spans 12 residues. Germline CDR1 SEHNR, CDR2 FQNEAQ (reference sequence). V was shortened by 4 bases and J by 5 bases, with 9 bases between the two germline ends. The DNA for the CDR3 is TGTGCCAGCAGCTCTATTCGTAACGAGCAGTACTTC. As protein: CASSSIRNEQYF.